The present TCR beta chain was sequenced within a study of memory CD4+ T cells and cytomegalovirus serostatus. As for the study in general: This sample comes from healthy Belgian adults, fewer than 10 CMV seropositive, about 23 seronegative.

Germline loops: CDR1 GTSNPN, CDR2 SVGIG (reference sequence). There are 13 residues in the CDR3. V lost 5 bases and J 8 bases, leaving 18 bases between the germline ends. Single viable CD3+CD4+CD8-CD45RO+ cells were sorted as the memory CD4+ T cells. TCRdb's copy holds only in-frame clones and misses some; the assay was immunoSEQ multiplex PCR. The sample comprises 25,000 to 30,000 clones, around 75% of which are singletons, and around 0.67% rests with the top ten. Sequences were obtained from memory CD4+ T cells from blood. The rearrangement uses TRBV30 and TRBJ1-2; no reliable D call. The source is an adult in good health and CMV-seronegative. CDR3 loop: CAWVPPGSVGYTF. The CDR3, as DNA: TGTGCCTGGGTCCCCCCGGGGAGTGTGGGCTACACCTTC.